This T cell receptor beta chain was sequenced for a study of T cell changes during pregnancy in multiple sclerosis. V was trimmed by 7 bases and J by 0 bases, leaving 10 bases between them. The CDR3 sequence is 13 residues long. Looked up from germline, CDR1 is SQVTM and CDR2 is ANQGSEA. Assay used: immunoSEQ multiplex PCR; TCRdb lists only in-frame clones, some missing. The sample has about 32,000 clones; roughly 91% are singletons. The sample here was CD8+ T cells from peripheral blood mononuclear cells, taken in the second trimester of pregnancy. The V and J genes are TRBV29-1 and TRBJ2-1; D possibly corresponds to TRBD2 (6 bases). The source is a female donor in good health, enrolled as a control in a pregnancy study. The CDR3 loop reads CSEAGPSYNEQFF. The CDR3 DNA is TGCAGCGAGGCGGGGCCCTCCTACAATGAGCAGTTCTTC.